The clone carrying this TCR beta chain showed up just once. At one end the junction does not follow the germline gene, possibly because of a read error. This sample stems from a study of blood T cell repertoires in COVID-19. How the authors handled the data: Amplification with reference gene primers provided the estimates of nucleated cell counts. TCRdb's table, derived via immunoSEQ multiplex PCR, lists solely in-frame clones and lacks some. V, J and clone size derive from that table, while D and trimming were established from the DNA sequence. Of over 70,000 clones in the sample, roughly 78% were seen once. Germline V gives CDR1 SEHNR, CDR2 FQNEAQ (reference sequence). The CDR3 runs 14 residues.

The specimen was peripheral blood. The receptor was derived from a woman aged 70-85 years with acute or convalescent COVID-19. This chain uses TRBV7-9 with TRBJ2-5; no firm D call. The CDR3 spells CASSSDSKREIQYF. The CDR3 DNA reads TGTGCCAGCAGCTCAGATTCCAAGCGAGAGATCCAGTACTTC.